These 17 T cell receptor beta chains were sequenced from one sample in a study of blood T cell repertoires in COVID-19 (dated by TCRdb to 2018 to 2021). The library was made by the immunoSEQ multiplex PCR assay. Sourced from immuneACCESS, this table was stored by TCRdb with only in-frame sequences that have V and J called. A share of the clones is absent; for the studies checked, an unresolved V gene accounts for under half, and the remainder has no known explanation. Recorded for this sample are fewer than 180,000 clones; approximately 90% of them occurred a single time. 3.5% to 4.5% of the sample goes to the ten largest clones. What was sequenced was peripheral blood. Source of these receptors: an older woman with active or convalescent COVID-19.

There are a few counts of this clone. The chain has TRBV3-1 (or the pseudogene TRBV3-2) and TRBJ2-5; a weak D match, TRBD1 (5 bases). Trimming removed 0 bases from V and 1 base from J, with 9 bases in between. This CDR3 is built from 15 residues. Germline V lookup: CDR1 LGHDT, CDR2 YNNKEL (reference sequence). The CDR3 sequence is CASSQDYTGQETQYF. The CDR3 DNA follows: TGTGCCAGCAGCCAAGATTACACAGGCCAAGAGACCCAGTACTTC.

V and J are TRBV3-1 (or the pseudogene TRBV3-2) and TRBJ1-3; D not resolved. The V and J ends lost 5 bases and 4 bases respectively, with 12 bases between them. From germline, CDR1 is LGHDT and CDR2 YNNKEL (reference sequence). The CDR3 loop spans 14 amino acids. CDR3 amino acids: CASSSRGGGNTIYF. CDR3 DNA: TGTGCCAGCAGCTCCCGAGGAGGAGGAAACACCATATATTTT.

This clone was found once. The gene calls are TRBV30 and TRBJ2-2; tentatively, D is TRBD1 (5 bases). Per germline, CDR1 GTSNPN and CDR2 SVGIG (reference sequence). The V end was cut by 0 bases, the J end by 3 bases, with 8 bases between. The CDR3 runs to 14 residues. As DNA, the CDR3 is TGTGCCTGGAGTGTAGGGGCTTACACCGGGGAGCTGTTTTTT. Translating it yields CAWSVGAYTGELFF.

This rearrangement joins TRBV2 to TRBJ2-7, with a tentative D call TRBD1 (6 bases). The CDR3 runs 15 residues. V was cut by 5 bases and J by 8 bases, with 22 bases left in between. Germline V lookup: CDR1 SNHLY, CDR2 FYNNEI. CDR3 amino acids: CASSSGTPDFVKQYF. The CDR3 DNA reads as TGTGCCAGCAGTTCCGGGACACCGGATTTCGTGAAGCAGTACTTC.

Turning to this clone: The same CDR3 can be traced to other DNA sequences in this sample. J is TRBJ1-2 and V is TRBV6-6, with a weak D call TRBD1 (6 bases). Germline V gene data show CDR1 as MNHNY and CDR2 as SVGAGI (reference sequence). The CDR3 consists of 13 residues. Trimming stripped 6 bases from V and 2 bases from J, with 10 bases between. This CDR3 is CASSPGQNYGYTF. CDR3 DNA: TGTGCCAGCAGCCCCGGACAGAACTATGGCTACACCTTC.

The chain links TRBV6-6 to TRBJ1-1; D is undetermined. This CDR3 region has 15 residues. The germline CDR1 and CDR2 sequences are MNHNY and SVGAGI (reference sequence). Trimming removed 5 bases from V and 1 base from J, with 14 bases in between. The DNA of the CDR3 is TGTGCCAGCAGTCCCCTTTTTGGGCGGAACACTGAAGCTTTCTTT. Its translation is CASSPLFGRNTEAFF.

J is TRBJ1-2 and V is TRBV9, with a possible D match to TRBD1 (5 bases). There are 14 residues in the CDR3. V gave up 6 bases and J gave up 8 bases, with 20 bases separating them. Germline-derived CDR1 and CDR2 are SGDLS and YYNGEE. CDR3 sequence reads: CASTQTGQGGGYTF. The CDR3 nucleotides are TGTGCCAGCACCCAGACCGGGCAGGGTGGGGGCTACACCTTC.

This chain uses TRBV7-9 with TRBJ1-1, with TRBD1 matching 8 bases. This CDR3 is 16 amino acids long. J lost 3 bases, V lost 5 bases, and 11 bases had no gene match. Germline values: CDR1 SEHNR, CDR2 FQNEAQ (reference sequence). CDR3 bases: TGTGCCAGCAGCACCCCCCCAGGGGGCCAGTACACTGAAGCTTTCTTT. Translating gives CASSTPPGGQYTEAFF.

CDR3 residues: CASSLVLAGGREQFF. DNA of the CDR3: TGCGCCAGCAGCTTGGTACTAGCGGGGGGCCGAGAGCAGTTCTTC. This sequence joins TRBV5-1 and TRBJ2-1; 12 bases are shared with TRBD2. V shed 0 bases and J 10 bases; nucleotides not matched to a gene: 5. CDR3 length equals 15 residues. Germline V gene sequence: CDR1 SGHRS, CDR2 YFSETQ.

V usage is TRBV30 and J usage is TRBJ1-4; no definite D call. The CDR3 is made up of 13 amino acids. V was shortened by 4 bases and J by 8 bases, with 14 bases between the two germline ends. The V gene's germline CDR1 is GTSNPN and CDR2 SVGIG (reference sequence). This CDR3 reads CAWMTGFGEKLFF. The CDR3 coding sequence is TGTGCCTGGATGACGGGGTTTGGGGAAAAACTGTTTTTT.

The chain combines TRBV19 with TRBJ2-3; D possibly corresponds to TRBD1 (6 bases). V was trimmed by 5 bases and J by 3 bases, leaving 15 bases between them. Germline-derived CDR1 and CDR2 are LNHDA and SQIVND (reference sequence). The CDR3 contains 15 residues. The CDR3 region has the DNA TGTGCCAGTAGTTCTTCCGGGACAATTACAGATACGCAGTATTTT. It translates to CASSSSGTITDTQYF.

The chain combines TRBV6-5 with TRBJ2-7; TRBD1 might be the D (6 bases). Germline CDR1 and CDR2: MNHEY and SVGAGI. The CDR3 runs to 14 residues. V was clipped by 5 bases and J by 0 bases, with 11 bases between them. The CDR3 sequence is CASSRQESSYEQYF. The CDR3 region has the DNA TGTGCCAGCAGTAGACAGGAGAGCTCCTACGAGCAGTACTTC.

A single count supports this clone. V and J are TRBV5-5 and TRBJ2-5; TRBD1 matches 9 bases. The trim removed 5 bases at V and 5 bases at J, leaving 13 bases unmatched. Looked up from germline, CDR1 is SGHKS and CDR2 is YYEKEE (reference sequence). The CDR3 spans 16 residues. CDR3: CASSQYRTGEGETQYF. The CDR3 DNA sequence: TGTGCCAGCAGTCAGTATAGGACAGGGGAAGGCGAGACCCAGTACTTC.

This chain links TRBV21-1 with TRBJ1-5. TRBV21-1 is marked as a pseudogene. This CDR3 spans 13 amino acids. CDR3 residues: CASSPGSNQPQHF. CDR3 in DNA: TGTGCCAGCAGCCCGGGAAGCAATCAGCCCCAGCATTTT.

A note on this clone: The same CDR3 can be traced to other DNA sequences in this sample. The chain combines TRBV6-5 with TRBJ1-1; D not resolved. The length of the CDR3 is 15 residues. Trimming shortened V by 0 bases and J by 1 base, and 9 bases separated the two germline ends. Looked up from germline, CDR1 is MNHEY and CDR2 is SVGAGI. The CDR3 coding sequence is TGTGCCAGCAGTTACTCGGGGAGAGGGAACACTGAAGCTTTCTTT. Protein: CASSYSGRGNTEAFF.

The rearrangement links TRBV7-2 to TRBJ1-6; TRBD1 might be the D (5 bases). This CDR3 region has 15 residues. Germline assignment: CDR1 SGHTA and CDR2 FQGNSA. Trimming removed 5 bases at V and 10 bases at J, with 18 bases between. CDR3 loop: CASSAGGVGGSPLHF. CDR3 bases: TGTGCCAGCAGCGCTGGGGGGGTCGGCGGGTCACCCCTCCACTTT.

V usage is TRBV5-4 and J usage is TRBJ1-2; 8 bases match TRBD1. CDR1 is SGHNT, CDR2 YYREEE, per germline (reference sequence). This CDR3 has 13 residues. V trimming: 3 bases; J trimming: 6 bases; junction bases outside the gene matches: 4. The CDR3 region is CASSWEDRDGYTF. CDR3 DNA: TGTGCCAGCAGCTGGGAGGACAGGGATGGCTACACCTTC. Variable domain in full (rest from reference TRBV5-4 and TRBJ1-2): ETGVTQSPTHLIKTRGQQVTLRCSSQSGHNTVSWYQQALGQGPQFIFQYYREEENGRGNFPPRFSGLQFPNYSSELNVNALELDDSALYLCASSWEDRDGYTFGSGTRLTVV.